This is a list of T cell receptor beta chains from one sample in a study of PD-1 blockade in classical Hodgkin lymphoma. TCRdb keeps only in-frame clones here, not all; method: immunoSEQ multiplex PCR. The data contain 2,500 to 3,000 clones, 70% of them singletons. This material consisted of CD8+ T cells from blood, taken before the fourth cycle of nivolumab. The source of these receptors is a human donor with classical Hodgkin lymphoma. CDR3s include the opening cysteine and the closing phenylalanine or tryptophan. Each record gives: clone size, D gene, J gene, V gene, CDR3 DNA, CDR3 protein. A D gene is named only where the DNA matches it firmly. Clone size is stated in some rows and not others, as once, few, many or a class when expanded.

>-|-|TRBJ1-5|TRBV12-5
TGTGCTAGTGGTTCCCCCCAGCATTTT
CASGSPQHF
>-|TRBD1|TRBJ2-7|TRBV28
TGTGCCAGCAGTTATCGGACAGGTCACTACGAGCAGTACTTC
CASSYRTGHYEQYF
>medium-sized|-|TRBJ2-1|TRBV9
TGTGCCAGCAGCGTAGGGGGTCGGGGTGAGCAGTTCTTC
CASSVGGRGEQFF
>few|-|TRBJ2-2|TRBV29-1
TGCAGCGTCCTTTTCGCCGGGGAGCTGTTTTTT
CSVLFAGELFF
>-|-|TRBJ2-7|TRBV5-4
TGTGCCAGCAGCCCGGACTTTGCCTACGAGCAGTACTTC
CASSPDFAYEQYF
>-|TRBD1|TRBJ2-1|TRBV19
TGTGCCAGTGGGGACAGGGGGCATGAGCAGTTCTTC
CASGDRGHEQFF
>-|-|TRBJ2-7|TRBV21-1
TGTGCCAGCAGCAAAAACGGCGAGCAGTACTTC
CASSKNGEQYF
>-|-|TRBJ1-6|TRBV9
TGTGCCAGCAGCGCTGCCGGGAATGCCAATTCACCCCTCCACTTT
CASSAAGNANSPLHF
>-|TRBD1|TRBJ2-1|TRBV6-5
TGTGCCAGCAGTTACTGGGACAGGGGGTCCTACAATGAGCAGTTCTTC
CASSYWDRGSYNEQFF
>-|TRBD2|TRBJ2-1|TRBV7-9
TGTGCCAGCAGCTTGGGGGGGGGAAACAATGAGCAGTTCTTC
CASSLGGGNNEQFF
>-|-|TRBJ1-3|TRBV9
TGTGCCAGCAGCGTAGGAGGGGCCCGTTACGGAAACACCATATATTTT
CASSVGGARYGNTIYF
>-|TRBD1|TRBJ2-1|TRBV4-3
TGCGCCAGCAGCCCAGAGCCCGGGACAGGGGCTTGGGATGAGCAGTTCTTC
CASSPEPGTGAWDEQFF
>-|-|TRBJ2-1|TRBV5-8
TGTGCCAGCAGCTTGGACCTATCTGAAACCAATGAGCAGTTCTTC
CASSLDLSETNEQFF
>-|-|TRBJ1-2|TRBV21-1
TGTGCCAGCCCTGGACAGGGTGGTGGCTACACCTTC
CASPGQGGGYTF
>large|-|TRBJ2-3|TRBV7-9
TGTGCCAGCAGCCCCAGGGAAACCTCCGCAGATACGCAGTATTTT
CASSPRETSADTQYF
>few|-|TRBJ1-2|TRBV14
TGTGCCAGCAGCCACGAACTTGGACTAAACTATGGCTACACCTTC
CASSHELGLNYGYTF
>-|TRBD2|TRBJ2-3|TRBV6-1
TGTGCCAGCAGTGGACCTACCCTCAGCGGGGGTTACACAGATACGCAGTATTTT
CASSGPTLSGGYTDTQYF
>-|-|TRBJ2-2|TRBV10-3
TGTGCCATCAGTGAGTTCAGGGATGCGAACACCGGGGAGCTGTTTTTT
CAISEFRDANTGELFF
>-|TRBD2|TRBJ2-5|TRBV2
TGTGCCGGACCTAGCGGGGGTAAAGAGACCCAGTACTTC
CAGPSGGKETQYF
>-|TRBD2|TRBJ2-1|TRBV11-3
TGTGCCAGCAGCTTAGGGTCCGGACTAGCGTTGTTGGATGAGCAGTTCTTC
CASSLGSGLALLDEQFF
>-|-|TRBJ1-1|TRBV5-1
TGCGCCAGCAGCCCTACTGTCGGACACCCTGAAGCTTTCTTT
CASSPTVGHPEAFF
>few|-|TRBJ2-1|TRBV9
TGTGCCAGCAGCTCCCTTGGTGGCACCTACAATGAGCAGTTCTTC
CASSSLGGTYNEQFF